This passage covers 3 T cell receptor beta chains from one sample sequenced in a study of identical twins. Each CDR3 protein gets one entry after TCRdb re-called the 5' RACE reads with MiXCR. Of about 280,000 distinct CDR3 sequences listed, about 8% were seen once; the top ten hold over 2%. These same data were also listed under a study on yellow fever vaccine responses in identical twins.

Specimen: memory (CD45RO+) T cells sorted from blood. Receptors were obtained from a woman aged 18-35 years in good health.

The chain employs TRBV28 and TRBJ1-1; 8 positions match TRBD1. The length of the CDR3 is 14 residues. Germline CDR1 and CDR2: MDHEN and SYDVKM. Trimming took 6 bases from V and 1 from J; bases not matched to a gene: 4. This CDR3 is CASRYGQGNTEAFF. In DNA form, the CDR3 reads TGTGCCAGCAGATACGGACAGGGGAACACTGAAGCTTTCTTT.

The chain combines TRBV5-8 with TRBJ2-1; TRBD2 matches 10 bases. Trimming cost V 3 bases and J 4 bases; bases outside gene matches: 10. This CDR3 is 17 amino acids long. Germline V gene data show CDR1 as SGHTS and CDR2 as YDEGEE. The CDR3 sequence is CASSSLPTSGVYNEQFF. CDR3 bases: TGTGCCAGCAGCTCACTCCCCACTAGCGGGGTTTACAATGAGCAGTTCTTC.

This clonotype has ten or more counts. The chain carries TRBV12-3 or TRBV12-4 and TRBJ1-6; no clear D. Trimming stripped 4 bases from V and 14 bases from J, with 12 bases between. This CDR3 has 12 amino acids. The DNA for the CDR3 is TGTGCCAGCAGTTCCGGGTTTCTCGCCCTCCACTTT. This translates into CASSSGFLALHF.